This T cell receptor beta chain was recorded in a study of vaccination and CD4 T cells after COVID-19. The wider study: Post-COVID draws followed diagnosis by a median 101 days (range 35 to 161). Study-wide findings and caveats: There was no significant change from approximately 23 to 38 median reactive clonotypes.

Dates of PCR positivity, March to December 2020, preceded the US Alpha, Beta and Delta variants. In the case of this clonotype: The antigen remains unidentified.

TCRdb re-called the PCR reads through MiXCR, storing one row per CDR3 protein. The sample carries some 18,000 distinct CDR3 sequences, around 64% recorded once. CDR1 DFQATT and CDR2 SNEGSKA come from the germline V gene (reference sequence). V gave up 1 base and J gave up 4 bases, with 13 bases separating them. This CDR3 region has 14 residues. V gene TRBV20-1 combines with J gene TRBJ1-1, with D perhaps matching TRBD1 (5 bases). The sequence came from a human donor who had recovered from COVID-19. Source: CD4+ T cells from blood, taken after SARS-CoV-2 vaccination. The CDR3 loop reads CSARVGWGPTEAFF. The CDR3 DNA is TGCAGTGCTAGAGTTGGTTGGGGACCCACTGAAGCTTTCTTT.